A single sample gave rise to the 9 T cell receptor beta chains below, sequenced in a study of OX40 agonist ivuxolimab in advanced cancers. Repertoires were generated with immunoSEQ multiplex PCR, while TCRdb's copy carries only in-frame clones and drops some. Among 80,000 to 95,000 clones listed, 88% were seen once. Sequences were derived from CD4+ or CD8+ T cells sorted from blood, sampled in a trial of the OX40 agonist ivuxolimab. The origin of the receptors is an adult with an advanced solid tumor such as melanoma, head and neck, liver or kidney cancer.

This clone has just a few counts. The chain carries TRBV9 and TRBJ2-1; 10 bases agree with TRBD2. The CDR3 sequence is 15 residues long. With V trimmed by 4 bases and J by 8 bases, 9 bases remained unmatched. Germline loops: CDR1 SGDLS, CDR2 YYNGEE. The CDR3 nucleotides are TGTGCCAGCAGCCCAGATAGCGGGAGGACCCATGAGCAGTTCTTC. Protein: CASSPDSGRTHEQFF.

The chain employs TRBV7-5 and TRBJ1-5. TRBV7-5 is reported as a pseudogene. The CDR3 extends over 13 amino acids. In nucleotides, the CDR3 is TGTGCCAGAAGCTTAGGACCGAATCAGCCCCAGCATTTT. Its protein product is CARSLGPNQPQHF.

The chain employs TRBV29-1 and TRBJ2-3; D not certain. Germline V gives CDR1 SQVTM, CDR2 ANQGSEA. The CDR3 extends over 12 amino acids. The V gene lost 6 bases and the J gene lost 6 bases, with 13 bases spanning the gap. This CDR3 reads CSVDWDGDTQYF. The CDR3 coding sequence is TGCAGCGTAGACTGGGATGGGGATACGCAGTATTTT.

The chain couples TRBV6-6 to TRBJ2-3; 9 bases align to TRBD1. The CDR3 loop spans 15 amino acids. Germline lookup yields CDR1 MNHNY and CDR2 SVGAGI (reference sequence). J lost 5 bases, V lost 4 bases, and 7 bases had no gene match. The CDR3 loop is CASSFRDRVEDTQYF. The CDR3 bases are TGTGCCAGCAGTTTTCGGGACAGGGTAGAAGATACGCAGTATTTT.

CDR3 sequence: CASRAFIPVLDEQYF. DNA of the CDR3: TGTGCCAGCAGAGCTTTCATCCCTGTTTTGGACGAGCAGTACTTC. This chain connects TRBV2 to TRBJ2-7; the D is unclear. This CDR3 is 15 amino acids long. V gave up 6 bases and J gave up 5 bases, with 20 bases separating them. Germline CDR1 SNHLY, CDR2 FYNNEI.

This clone was recorded once. The chain employs TRBV5-1 and TRBJ2-1; TRBD2 matches at 7 bases. The CDR3 consists of 15 residues. The J segment lost 8 bases and the V segment lost 4 bases, leaving 12 bases of the junction unmatched. Germline V gene lookup returns CDR1 SGHRS and CDR2 YFSETQ. CDR3 nucleotide sequence: TGCGCCAGCAGCCGACTTGGACTAGAGGATGATGAGCAGTTCTTC. Protein sequence: CASSRLGLEDDEQFF.

The J gene is TRBJ1-2, the V gene TRBV14; TRBD1 might be the D (5 bases). CDR1 and CDR2 (germline): SGHDN, FVKESK. V was pared by 3 bases and J by 8 bases, with 16 bases between. The CDR3 runs 14 residues. This CDR3 reads CASSQISRVGGYTF. As DNA, the CDR3 is TGTGCCAGCAGCCAGATTTCCAGGGTTGGCGGCTACACCTTC.

V gene TRBV28 combines with J gene TRBJ2-4; tentatively, D is TRBD1 (6 bases). The CDR3 is made up of 13 amino acids. Trimming cost V 5 bases and J 6 bases, with 11 bases left between them. CDR1 is MDHEN and CDR2 is SYDVKM in the germline V gene. The CDR3 is CASSTTQGNIQYF. CDR3 coding DNA: TGTGCCAGCAGTACTACACAGGGAAACATTCAGTACTTC.

The chain is built from TRBV5-1 and TRBJ1-4; D is undetermined. Germline lookup yields CDR1 SGHRS and CDR2 YFSETQ. The CDR3 is 14 residues long. V was trimmed by 0 bases and J by 4 bases, leaving 7 bases between them. The CDR3 is CASSLDSINEKLFF. The CDR3 DNA reads as TGCGCCAGCAGCTTGGACAGTATTAATGAAAAACTGTTTTTT.